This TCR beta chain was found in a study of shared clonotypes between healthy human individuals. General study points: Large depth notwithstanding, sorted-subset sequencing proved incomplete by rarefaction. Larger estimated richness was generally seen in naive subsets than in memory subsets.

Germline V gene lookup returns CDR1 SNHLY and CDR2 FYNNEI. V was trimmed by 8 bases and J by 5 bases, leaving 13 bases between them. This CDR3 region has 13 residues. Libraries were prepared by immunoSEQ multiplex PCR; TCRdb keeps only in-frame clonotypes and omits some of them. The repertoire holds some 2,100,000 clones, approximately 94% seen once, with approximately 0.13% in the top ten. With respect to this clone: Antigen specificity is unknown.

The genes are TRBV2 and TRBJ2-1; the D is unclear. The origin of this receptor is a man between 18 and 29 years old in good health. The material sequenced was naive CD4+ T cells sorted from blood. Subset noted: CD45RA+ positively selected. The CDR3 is CASRPWTNNEQFF. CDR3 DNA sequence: TGTGCCAGCCGTCCTTGGACCAACAATGAGCAGTTCTTC.